Below, one TCR beta chain is given with its context. Its antigen remains unidentified. No base qualities exist here, and no much larger clone lies one base off it. The CDR3 measures 14 amino acids from cysteine to phenylalanine. The DNA shown is the 42-base CDR3, in frame from base 1. Based on the germline V gene, the CDR1 and CDR2 sequences are KGHSH and LQKENI. For this chain, trimming is 6 bases at the V end and 4 bases at the J end, and the number of junction bases without a gene match is 6. These data are taken from a study of blood T cell repertoires in COVID-19 (dated by TCRdb to 2020 to 2022). Notes on the research overall: The collaborator samples originated in the United States, Italy and Spain and spanned the acute and convalescent phases of COVID-19. Deeply sampled blood TCRbeta repertoires from subjects exposed to, actively infected with, or recovered from COVID-19 were included in the dataset. Nearly every sample came with metadata listing a de-identified subject ID, COVID-19 status, age in years and sex. A freely available public database, intended as a resource for researchers studying the immune response to SARS-CoV-2, is where the repertoires were released. The prospective study material was composed of cDNA or gDNA derived from T cells, B-cell-depleted T cells, or PBMCs. The samples were drawn from the first 160 participants of the ongoing ImmuneRACE study and from 950 to 1,500 subjects provided by 6 global collaborators. Where HLA class I and class II types were available, the types were taken from metadata supplied by the sample provider, not from assay-based typing.

Study-level results and caveats: How much clinical and demographic metadata was included differed by source and by participant, and the metadata was provided uncurated.

TCRbeta CDR3 regions were amplified from genomic DNA by means of the immunoSEQ Assay, a bias-controlled multiplex PCR. The source study handled its data this way. Within the assay, amplification of reference gene primers was used to estimate how many nucleated cells each sample contained. To quantify the absolute abundance of each unique TCRbeta CDR3 rearrangement, sequence reads were collapsed and filtered. For each sample, productive Simpson clonality was calculated as the square root of Simpson's diversity index across productive rearrangements. Imported from immuneACCESS, the table was reduced by TCRdb to in-frame sequences with V and J called. These copies leave out some clones; in studies compared against another copy, an unresolved V gene accounts for under half, and the cause of the remainder is not known. V and J calls and clone size are copied from that table; D and trimming were computed from the DNA. The sample table holds 220,000 or so clones, of which around 90% were seen once. In total, the top ten clones hold 6.5% of the sample.

Another Seattle source contributed samples from volunteer blood donors who had recovered from COVID-19. Whole blood was collected in K2EDTA tubes by collaborating institutions according to the institutions' own protocols. For TCRbeta analysis, collaborators shipped samples in one of three forms: frozen whole blood, isolated PBMCs, or DNA extracted from either of those sample types. The sequence joins TRBV18 to TRBJ1-5; 7 bases in the middle match TRBD1. The TCR originated in a man aged 55 to 70 who had recovered from COVID-19. The sequencing sample was made of peripheral blood. The nucleotide sequence reads TGTGCCAGCTCCCCCGGGACAGAGAATCAGCCCCAGCATTTT. Its amino acids are CASSPGTENQPQHF.